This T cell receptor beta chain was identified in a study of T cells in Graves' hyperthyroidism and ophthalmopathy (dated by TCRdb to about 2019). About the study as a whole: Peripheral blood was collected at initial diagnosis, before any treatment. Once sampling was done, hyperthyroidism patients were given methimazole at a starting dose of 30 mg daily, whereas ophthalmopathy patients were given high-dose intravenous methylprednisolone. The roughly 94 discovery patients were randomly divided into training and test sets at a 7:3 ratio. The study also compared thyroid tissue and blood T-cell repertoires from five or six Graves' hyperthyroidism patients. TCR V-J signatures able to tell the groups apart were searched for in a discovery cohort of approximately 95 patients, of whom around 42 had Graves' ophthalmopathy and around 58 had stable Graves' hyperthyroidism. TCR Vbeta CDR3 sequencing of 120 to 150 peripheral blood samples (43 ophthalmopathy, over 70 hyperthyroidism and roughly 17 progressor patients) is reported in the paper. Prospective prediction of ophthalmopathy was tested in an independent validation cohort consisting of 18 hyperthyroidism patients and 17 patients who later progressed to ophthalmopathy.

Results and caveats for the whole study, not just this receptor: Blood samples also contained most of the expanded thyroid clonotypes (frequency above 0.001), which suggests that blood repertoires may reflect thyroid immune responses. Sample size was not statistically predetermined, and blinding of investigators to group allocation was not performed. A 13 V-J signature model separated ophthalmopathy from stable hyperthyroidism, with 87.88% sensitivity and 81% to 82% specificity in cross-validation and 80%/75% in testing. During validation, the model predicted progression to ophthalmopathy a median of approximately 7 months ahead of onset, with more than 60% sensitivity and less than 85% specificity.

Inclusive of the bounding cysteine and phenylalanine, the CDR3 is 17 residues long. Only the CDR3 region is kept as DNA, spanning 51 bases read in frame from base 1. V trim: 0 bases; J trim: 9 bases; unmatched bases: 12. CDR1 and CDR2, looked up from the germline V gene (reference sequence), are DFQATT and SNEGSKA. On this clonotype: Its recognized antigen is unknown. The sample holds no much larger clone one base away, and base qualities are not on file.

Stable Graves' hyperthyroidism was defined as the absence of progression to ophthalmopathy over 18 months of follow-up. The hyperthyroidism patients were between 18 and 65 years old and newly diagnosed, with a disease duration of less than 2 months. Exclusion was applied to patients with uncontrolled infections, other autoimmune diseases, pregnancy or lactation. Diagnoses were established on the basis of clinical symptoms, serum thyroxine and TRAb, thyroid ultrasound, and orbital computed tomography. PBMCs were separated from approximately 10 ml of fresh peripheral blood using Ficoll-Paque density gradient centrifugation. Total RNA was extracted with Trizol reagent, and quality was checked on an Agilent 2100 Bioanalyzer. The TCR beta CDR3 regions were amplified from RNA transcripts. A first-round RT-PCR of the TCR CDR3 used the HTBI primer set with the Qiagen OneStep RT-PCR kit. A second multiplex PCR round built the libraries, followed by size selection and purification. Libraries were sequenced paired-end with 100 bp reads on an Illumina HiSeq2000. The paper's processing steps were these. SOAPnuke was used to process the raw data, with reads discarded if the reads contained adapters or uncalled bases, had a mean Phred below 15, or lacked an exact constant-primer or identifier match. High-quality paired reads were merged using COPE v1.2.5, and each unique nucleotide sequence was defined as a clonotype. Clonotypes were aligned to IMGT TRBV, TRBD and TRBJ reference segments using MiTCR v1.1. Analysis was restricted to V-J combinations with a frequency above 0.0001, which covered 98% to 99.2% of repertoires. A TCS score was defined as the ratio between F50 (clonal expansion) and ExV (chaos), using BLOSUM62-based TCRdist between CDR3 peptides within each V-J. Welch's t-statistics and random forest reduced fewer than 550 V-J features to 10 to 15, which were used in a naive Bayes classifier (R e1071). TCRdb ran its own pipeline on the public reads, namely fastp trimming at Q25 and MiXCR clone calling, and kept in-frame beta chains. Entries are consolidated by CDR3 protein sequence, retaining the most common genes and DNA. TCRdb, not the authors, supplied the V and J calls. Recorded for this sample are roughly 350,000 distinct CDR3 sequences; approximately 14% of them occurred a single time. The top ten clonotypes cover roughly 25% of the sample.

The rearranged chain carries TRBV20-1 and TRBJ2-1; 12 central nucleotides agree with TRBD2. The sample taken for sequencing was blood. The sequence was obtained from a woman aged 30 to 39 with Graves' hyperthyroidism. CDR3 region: CSARDRGGLAGFGEQFF. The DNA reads TGCAGTGCTAGAGATCGGGGTGGACTAGCGGGATTCGGTGAGCAGTTCTTC.